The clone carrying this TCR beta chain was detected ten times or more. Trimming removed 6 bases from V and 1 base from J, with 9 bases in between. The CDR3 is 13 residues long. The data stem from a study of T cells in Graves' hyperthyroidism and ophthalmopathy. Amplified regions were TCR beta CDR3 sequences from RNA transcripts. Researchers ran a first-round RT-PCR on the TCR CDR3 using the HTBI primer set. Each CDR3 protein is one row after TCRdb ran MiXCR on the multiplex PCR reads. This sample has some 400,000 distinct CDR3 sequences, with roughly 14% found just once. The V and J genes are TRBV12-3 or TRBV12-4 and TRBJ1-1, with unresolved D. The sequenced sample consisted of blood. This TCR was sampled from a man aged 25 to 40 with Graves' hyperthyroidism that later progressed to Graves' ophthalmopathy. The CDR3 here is CASRSDKNTEAFF. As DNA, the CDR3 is TGTGCCAGCAGAAGTGACAAGAACACTGAAGCTTTCTTT.